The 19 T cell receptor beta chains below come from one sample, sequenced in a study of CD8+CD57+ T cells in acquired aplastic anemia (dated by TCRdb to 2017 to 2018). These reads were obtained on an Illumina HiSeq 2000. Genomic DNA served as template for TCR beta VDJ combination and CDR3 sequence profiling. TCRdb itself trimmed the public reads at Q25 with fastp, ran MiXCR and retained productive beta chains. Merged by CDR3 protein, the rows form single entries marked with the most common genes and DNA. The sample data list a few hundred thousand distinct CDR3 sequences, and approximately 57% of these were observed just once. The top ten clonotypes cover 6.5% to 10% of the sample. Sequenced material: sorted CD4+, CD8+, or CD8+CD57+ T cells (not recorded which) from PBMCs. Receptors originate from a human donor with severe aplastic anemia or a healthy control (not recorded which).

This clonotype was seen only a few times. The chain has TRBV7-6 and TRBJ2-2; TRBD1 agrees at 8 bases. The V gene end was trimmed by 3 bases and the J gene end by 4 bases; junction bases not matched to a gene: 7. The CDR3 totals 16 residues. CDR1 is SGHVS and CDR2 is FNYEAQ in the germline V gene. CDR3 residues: CASSFDRGHGTGELFF. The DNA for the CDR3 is TGTGCCAGCAGCTTCGACAGGGGACATGGCACCGGGGAGCTGTTTTTT.

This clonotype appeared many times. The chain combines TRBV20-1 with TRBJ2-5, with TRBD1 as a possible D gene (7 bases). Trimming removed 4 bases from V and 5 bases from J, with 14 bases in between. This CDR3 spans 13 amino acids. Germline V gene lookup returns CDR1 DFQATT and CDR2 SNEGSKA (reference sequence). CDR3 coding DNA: TGCAGTGCTAAAAGACTAGGGGGCGAGACCCAGTACTTC. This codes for CSAKRLGGETQYF.

This chain's CDR3 is CSAWGNRPYEQYF. The CDR3 DNA reads as TGCAGTGCTTGGGGTAACAGGCCCTACGAGCAGTACTTC. V and J are TRBV20-1 and TRBJ2-7, with D possibly matching TRBD1 (5 bases). The ends were cut back, 5 bases at V and 2 bases at J, with 13 bases in the middle. Germline V gene lookup returns CDR1 DFQATT and CDR2 SNEGSKA (reference sequence). The CDR3 length is 13 residues.

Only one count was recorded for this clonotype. The CDR3, as DNA: TGTGCCAGCAGTTTGGGACGGCGCACAGATACGCAGTATTTT. This codes for CASSLGRRTDTQYF. J is TRBJ2-3 and V is TRBV2, with D perhaps being TRBD1 or TRBD2 (5 bases each). The CDR3 has 14 residues. Trimming took 5 bases from V and 1 from J, leaving 10 bases between them. Germline V gene data show CDR1 as SNHLY and CDR2 as FYNNEI.

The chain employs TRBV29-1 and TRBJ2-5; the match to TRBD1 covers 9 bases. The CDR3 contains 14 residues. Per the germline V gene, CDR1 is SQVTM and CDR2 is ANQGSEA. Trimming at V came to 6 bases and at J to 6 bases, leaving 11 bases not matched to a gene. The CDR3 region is CSVVPGQGWQTQYF. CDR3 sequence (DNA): TGCAGCGTCGTGCCGGGACAGGGTTGGCAGACCCAGTACTTC.

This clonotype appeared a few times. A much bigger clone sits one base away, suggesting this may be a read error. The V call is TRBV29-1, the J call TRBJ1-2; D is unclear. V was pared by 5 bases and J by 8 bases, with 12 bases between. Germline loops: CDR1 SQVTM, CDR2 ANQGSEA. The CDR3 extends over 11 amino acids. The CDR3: CSVTGGKGYTF. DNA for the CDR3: TGCAGCGTTACGGGAGGGAAGGGCTACACCTTC. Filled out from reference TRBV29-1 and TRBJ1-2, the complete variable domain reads SAVISQKPSRDICQRGTSLTIQCQVDSQVTMMFWYRQQPGQSLTLIATANQGSEATYESGFVIDKFPISRPNLTFSTLTVSNMSPEDSSIYLCSVTGGKGYTFGSGTRLTVV.

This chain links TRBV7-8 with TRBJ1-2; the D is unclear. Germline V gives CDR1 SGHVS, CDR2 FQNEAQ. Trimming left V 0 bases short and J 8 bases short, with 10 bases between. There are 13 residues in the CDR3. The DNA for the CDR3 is TGTGCCAGCAGCTTAGCGGACGGTGAGGGCTACACCTTC. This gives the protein CASSLADGEGYTF.

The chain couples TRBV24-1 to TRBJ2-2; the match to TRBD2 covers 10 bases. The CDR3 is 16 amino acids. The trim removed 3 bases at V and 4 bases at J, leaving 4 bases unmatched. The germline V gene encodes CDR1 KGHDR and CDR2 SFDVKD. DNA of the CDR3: TGTGCCACCAGTGATCGGACTAGCGGATTCACCGGGGAGCTGTTTTTT. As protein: CATSDRTSGFTGELFF.

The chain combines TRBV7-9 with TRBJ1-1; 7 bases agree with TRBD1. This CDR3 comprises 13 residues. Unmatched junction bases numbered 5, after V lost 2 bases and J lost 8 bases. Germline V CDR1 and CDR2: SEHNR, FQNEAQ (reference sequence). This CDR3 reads CASSLPGGQEAFF. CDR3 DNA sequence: TGTGCCAGCAGCTTACCCGGGGGACAGGAAGCTTTCTTT.

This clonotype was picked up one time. The CDR3 reads CASSGGPGLEKLFF. CDR3 DNA sequence: TGTGCCAGTAGTGGGGGTCCGGGGCTTGAAAAACTGTTTTTT. The genes are TRBV19 and TRBJ1-4, with D tentatively TRBD1 (5 bases). Germline V gene lookup returns CDR1 LNHDA and CDR2 SQIVND (reference sequence). The CDR3 runs to 14 residues. V was shortened by 5 bases and J by 7 bases, with 14 bases between the two germline ends.

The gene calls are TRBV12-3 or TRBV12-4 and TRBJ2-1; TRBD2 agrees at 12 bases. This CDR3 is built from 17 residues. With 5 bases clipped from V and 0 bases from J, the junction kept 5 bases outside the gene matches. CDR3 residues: CASSGTSGGTSYNEQFF. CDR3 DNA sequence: TGTGCCAGCAGTGGAACTAGCGGGGGGACCTCCTACAATGAGCAGTTCTTC.

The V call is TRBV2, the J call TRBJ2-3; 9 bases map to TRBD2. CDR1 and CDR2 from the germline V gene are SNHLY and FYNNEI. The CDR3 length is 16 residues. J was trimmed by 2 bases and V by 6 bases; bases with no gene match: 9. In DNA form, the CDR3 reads TGTGCCAGCAGCGTCATAGCGGGGGCCGCCACAGATACGCAGTATTTT. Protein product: CASSVIAGAATDTQYF.

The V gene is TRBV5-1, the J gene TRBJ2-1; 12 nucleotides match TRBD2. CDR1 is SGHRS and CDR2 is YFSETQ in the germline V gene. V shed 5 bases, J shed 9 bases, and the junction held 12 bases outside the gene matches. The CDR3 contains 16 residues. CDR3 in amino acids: CASRTTSGGFWGEQFF. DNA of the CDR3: TGCGCCAGCAGGACGACTAGCGGGGGTTTTTGGGGTGAGCAGTTCTTC.

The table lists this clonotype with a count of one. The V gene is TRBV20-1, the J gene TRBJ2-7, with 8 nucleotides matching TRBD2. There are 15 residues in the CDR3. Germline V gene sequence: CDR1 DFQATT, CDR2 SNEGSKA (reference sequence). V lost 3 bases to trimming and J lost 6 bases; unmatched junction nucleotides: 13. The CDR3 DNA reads TGCAGTGCTAGTAACGTTGGCAGCGGGAGTGGCGAGCAGTACTTC. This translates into CSASNVGSGSGEQYF.

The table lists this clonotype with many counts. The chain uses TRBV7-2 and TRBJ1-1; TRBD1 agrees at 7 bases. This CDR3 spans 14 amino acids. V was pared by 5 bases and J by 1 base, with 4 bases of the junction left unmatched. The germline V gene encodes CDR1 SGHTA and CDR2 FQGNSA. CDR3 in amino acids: CASSTRGQNTEAFF. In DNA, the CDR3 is TGTGCCAGCAGCACGAGGGGGCAGAACACTGAAGCTTTCTTT.

CDR3 sequence reads: CAIGFRDYEQYF. CDR3 coding DNA: TGTGCCATCGGGTTCAGGGACTACGAGCAGTACTTC. The chain carries TRBV10-3 and TRBJ2-7; TRBD1 is a possible D gene (5 bases). Trimming removed 8 bases at V and 3 bases at J, with 11 bases between. CDR1 is ENHRY, CDR2 SYGVKD, per germline. This CDR3 is built from 12 residues.

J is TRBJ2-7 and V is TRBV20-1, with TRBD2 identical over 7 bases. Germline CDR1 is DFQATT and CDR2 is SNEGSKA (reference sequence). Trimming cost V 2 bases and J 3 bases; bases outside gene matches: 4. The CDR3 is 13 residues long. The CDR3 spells CSARPGGRYEQYF. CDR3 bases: TGCAGTGCTAGACCGGGGGGACGCTACGAGCAGTACTTC.

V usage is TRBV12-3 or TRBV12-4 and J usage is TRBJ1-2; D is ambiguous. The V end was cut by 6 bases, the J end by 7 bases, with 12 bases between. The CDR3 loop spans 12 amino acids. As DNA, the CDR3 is TGTGCCAGCAGAGACCTCCGTCCTGGCTACACCTTC. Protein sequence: CASRDLRPGYTF.

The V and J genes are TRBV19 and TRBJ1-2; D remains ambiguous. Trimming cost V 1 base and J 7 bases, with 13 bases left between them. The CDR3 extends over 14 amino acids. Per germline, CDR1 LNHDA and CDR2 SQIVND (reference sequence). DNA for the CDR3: TGTGCCAGTAGTATAGCGGGCGTGGGTGGTGGCTACACCTTC. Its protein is CASSIAGVGGGYTF. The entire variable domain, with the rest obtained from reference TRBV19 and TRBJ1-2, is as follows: DGGITQSPKYLFRKEGQNVTLSCEQNLNHDAMYWYRQDPGQGLRLIYYSQIVNDFQKGDIAEGYSVSREKKESFPLTVTSAQKNPTAFYLCASSIAGVGGGYTFGSGTRLTVV.